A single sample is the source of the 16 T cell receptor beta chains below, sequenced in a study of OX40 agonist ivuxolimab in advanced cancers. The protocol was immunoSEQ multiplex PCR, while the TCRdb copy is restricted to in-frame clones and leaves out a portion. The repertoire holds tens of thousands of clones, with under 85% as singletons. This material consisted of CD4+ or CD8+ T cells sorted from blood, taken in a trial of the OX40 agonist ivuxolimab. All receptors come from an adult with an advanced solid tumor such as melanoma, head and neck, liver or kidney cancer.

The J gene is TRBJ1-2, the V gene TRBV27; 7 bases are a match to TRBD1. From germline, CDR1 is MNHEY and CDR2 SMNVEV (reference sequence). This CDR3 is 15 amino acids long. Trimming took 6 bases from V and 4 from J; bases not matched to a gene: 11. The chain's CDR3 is CASRWGGGGGYGYTF. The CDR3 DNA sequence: TGTGCCAGCAGGTGGGGAGGGGGCGGAGGCTATGGCTACACCTTC.

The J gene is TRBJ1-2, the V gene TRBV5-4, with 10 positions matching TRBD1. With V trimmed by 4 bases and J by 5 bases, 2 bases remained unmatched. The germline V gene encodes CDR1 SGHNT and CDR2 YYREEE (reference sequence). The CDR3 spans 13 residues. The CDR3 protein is CASSRTGGYGYTF. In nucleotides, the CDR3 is TGTGCCAGCAGCCGGACAGGGGGATATGGCTACACCTTC.

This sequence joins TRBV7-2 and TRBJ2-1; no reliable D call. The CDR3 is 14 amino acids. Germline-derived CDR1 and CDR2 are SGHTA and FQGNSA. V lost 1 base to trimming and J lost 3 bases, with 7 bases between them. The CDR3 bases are TGTGCCAGCAGCTTAGAACCCATCTACAATGAGCAGTTCTTC. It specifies CASSLEPIYNEQFF.

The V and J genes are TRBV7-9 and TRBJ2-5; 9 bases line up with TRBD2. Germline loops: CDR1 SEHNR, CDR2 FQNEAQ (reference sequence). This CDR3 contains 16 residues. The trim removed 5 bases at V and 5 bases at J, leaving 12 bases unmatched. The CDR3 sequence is CASSGTSGLEWETQYF. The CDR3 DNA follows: TGTGCCAGCAGCGGTACTAGCGGGCTCGAGTGGGAGACCCAGTACTTC. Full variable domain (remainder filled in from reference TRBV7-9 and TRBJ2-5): DTGVSQNPRHKITKRGQNVTFRCDPISEHNRLYWYRQTLGQGPEFLTYFQNEAQLEKSRLLSDRFSAERPKGSFSTLEIQRTEQGDSAMYLCASSGTSGLEWETQYFGPGTRLLVL.

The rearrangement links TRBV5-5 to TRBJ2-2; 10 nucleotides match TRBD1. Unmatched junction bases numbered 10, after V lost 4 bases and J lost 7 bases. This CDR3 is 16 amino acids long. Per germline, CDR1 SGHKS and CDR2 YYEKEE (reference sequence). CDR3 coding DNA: TGTGCCAGCAGCGGCGGACAGGGGGTATCCAGCGGGGAGCTGTTTTTT. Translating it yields CASSGGQGVSSGELFF.

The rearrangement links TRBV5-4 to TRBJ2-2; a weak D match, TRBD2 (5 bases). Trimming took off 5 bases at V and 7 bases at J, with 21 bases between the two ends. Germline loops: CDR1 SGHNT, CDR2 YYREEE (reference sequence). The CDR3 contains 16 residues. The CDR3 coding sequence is TGTGCCAGCAGAACCTACTCCAGGCCCGGGATCGGGGAGCTGTTTTTT. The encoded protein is CASRTYSRPGIGELFF.

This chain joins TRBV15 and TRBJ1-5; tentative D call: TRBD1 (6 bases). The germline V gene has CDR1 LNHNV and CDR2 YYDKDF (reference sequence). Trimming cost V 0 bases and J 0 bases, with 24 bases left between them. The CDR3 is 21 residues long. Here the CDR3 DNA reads TGTGCCACCAGCAGAGATTTAGTCGTAACAGGGAAAGTATATAGCAATCAGCCCCAGCATTTT. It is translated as CATSRDLVVTGKVYSNQPQHF. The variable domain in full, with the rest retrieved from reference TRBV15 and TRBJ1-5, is DAMVIQNPRYQVTQFGKPVTLSCSQTLNHNVMYWYQQKSSQAPKLLFHYYDKDFNNEADTPDNFQSRRPNTSFCFLDIRSPGLGDTAMYLCATSRDLVVTGKVYSNQPQHFGDGTRLSIL.

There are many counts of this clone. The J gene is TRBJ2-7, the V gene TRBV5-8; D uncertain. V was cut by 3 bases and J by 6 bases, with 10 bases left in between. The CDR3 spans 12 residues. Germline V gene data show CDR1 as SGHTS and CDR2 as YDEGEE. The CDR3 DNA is TGTGCCAGCAGCTCGGCGCGTCCCGAGCAGTACTTC. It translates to CASSSARPEQYF.

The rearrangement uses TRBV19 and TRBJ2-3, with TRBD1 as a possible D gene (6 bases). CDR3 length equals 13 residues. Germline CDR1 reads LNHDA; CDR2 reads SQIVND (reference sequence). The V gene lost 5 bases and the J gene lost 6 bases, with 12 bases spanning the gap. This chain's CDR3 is CASSAGTLDTQYF. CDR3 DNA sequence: TGTGCCAGTAGTGCCGGGACACTCGATACGCAGTATTTT.

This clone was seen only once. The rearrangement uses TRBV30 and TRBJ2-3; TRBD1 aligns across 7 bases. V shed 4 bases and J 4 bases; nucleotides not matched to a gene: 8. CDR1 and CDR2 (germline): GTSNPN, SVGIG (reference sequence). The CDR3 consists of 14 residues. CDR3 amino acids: CAWTRDSPADTQYF. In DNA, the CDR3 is TGTGCCTGGACCCGGGACAGTCCCGCAGATACGCAGTATTTT.

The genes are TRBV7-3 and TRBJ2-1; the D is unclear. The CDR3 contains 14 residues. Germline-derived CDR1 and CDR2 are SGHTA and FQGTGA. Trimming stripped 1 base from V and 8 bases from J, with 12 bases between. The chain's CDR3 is CASSLRGDDHEQFF. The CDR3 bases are TGTGCCAGCAGCTTAAGAGGCGACGACCATGAGCAGTTCTTC.

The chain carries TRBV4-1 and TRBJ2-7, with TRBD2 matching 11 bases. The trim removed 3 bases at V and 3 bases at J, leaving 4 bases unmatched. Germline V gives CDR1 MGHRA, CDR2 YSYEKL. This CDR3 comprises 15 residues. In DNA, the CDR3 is TGCGCCAGCAGCCAGTCCCTAGCGGGGGGCTACGAGCAGTACTTC. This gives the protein CASSQSLAGGYEQYF.

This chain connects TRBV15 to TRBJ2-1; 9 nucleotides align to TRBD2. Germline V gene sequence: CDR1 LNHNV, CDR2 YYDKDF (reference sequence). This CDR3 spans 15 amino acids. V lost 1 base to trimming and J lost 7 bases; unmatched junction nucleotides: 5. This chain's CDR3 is CATSRGLAELNEQFF. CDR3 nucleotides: TGTGCCACCAGCAGAGGACTAGCGGAACTTAATGAGCAGTTCTTC.

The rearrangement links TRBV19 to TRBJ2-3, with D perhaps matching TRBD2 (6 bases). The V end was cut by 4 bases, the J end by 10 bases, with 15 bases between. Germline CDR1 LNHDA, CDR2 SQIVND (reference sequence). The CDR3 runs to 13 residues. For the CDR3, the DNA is TGTGCCAGTAGTACGGGACTGCGGGTCGCGCAGTATTTT. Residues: CASSTGLRVAQYF.

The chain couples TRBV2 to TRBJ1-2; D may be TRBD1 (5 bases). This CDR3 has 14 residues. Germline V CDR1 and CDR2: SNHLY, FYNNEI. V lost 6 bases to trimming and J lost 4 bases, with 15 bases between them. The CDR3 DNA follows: TGTGCCAGCAGACCCGAGCTAGACAGCTATGGCTACACCTTC. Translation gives CASRPELDSYGYTF.

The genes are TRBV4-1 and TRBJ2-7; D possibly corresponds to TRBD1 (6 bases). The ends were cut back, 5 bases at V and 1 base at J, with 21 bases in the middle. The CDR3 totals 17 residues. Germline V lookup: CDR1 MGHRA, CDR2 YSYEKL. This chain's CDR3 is CASSIRQAVGNSYEQYF. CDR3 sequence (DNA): TGCGCCAGCAGCATACGACAGGCCGTAGGGAATTCCTACGAGCAGTACTTC.